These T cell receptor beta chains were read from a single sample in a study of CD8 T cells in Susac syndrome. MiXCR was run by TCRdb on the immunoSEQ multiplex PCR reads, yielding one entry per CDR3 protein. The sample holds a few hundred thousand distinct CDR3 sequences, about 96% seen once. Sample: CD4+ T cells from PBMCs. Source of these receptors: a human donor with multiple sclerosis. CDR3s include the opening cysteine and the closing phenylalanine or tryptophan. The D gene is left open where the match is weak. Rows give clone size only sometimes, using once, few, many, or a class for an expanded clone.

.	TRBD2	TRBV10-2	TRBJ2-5	TGCGCCAGCAGTGGCATAGCGGGGGCGGGGGAGACCCAGTACTTC	CASSGIAGAGETQYF
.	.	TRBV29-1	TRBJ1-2	TGCAGCGTAACCGGGGGGACTAACTATGGCTACACCTTC	CSVTGGTNYGYTF
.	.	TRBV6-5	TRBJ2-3	TGTGCCAGTGGGGCATCGATGGATACGCAGTATTTT	CASGASMDTQYF
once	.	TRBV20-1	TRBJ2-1	TGCAGTGCTCCCCGGAGTCTCAATGAGCAGTTCTTC	CSAPRSLNEQFF
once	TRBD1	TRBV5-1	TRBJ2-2	TGCGCCAGCAGCTGGACAGGGCTGGCCGGGGAGCTGTTTTTT	CASSWTGLAGELFF
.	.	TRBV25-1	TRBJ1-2	TGTGCCGTCGCGGGGGCTGAAGGATATGGCTACACCTTC	CAVAGAEGYGYTF
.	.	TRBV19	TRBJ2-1	TGTGCCAGTAGTAGGACCGACAATGAGCAGTTCTTC	CASSRTDNEQFF
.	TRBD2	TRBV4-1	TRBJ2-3	TGCGCCAGCAGCCGCGGGAGGGACGGAACAGATACGCAGTATTTT	CASSRGRDGTDTQYF
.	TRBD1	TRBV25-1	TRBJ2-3	TGTGCCAGCAGTGAATTCGGGACAGGGTACGGCACAGATACGCAGTATTTT	CASSEFGTGYGTDTQYF
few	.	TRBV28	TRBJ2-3	TGTGCCAGCAGTTCCAGGGGGGGCACAGATACGCAGTATTTT	CASSSRGGTDTQYF
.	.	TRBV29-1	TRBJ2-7	TGCAGCGCTGCCGGGACAAGGAGCTCCTACGAGCAGTACTTC	CSAAGTRSSYEQYF
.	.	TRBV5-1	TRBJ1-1	TGCGCCAGCAGCTTGGAGGGGGATTACACTGAAGCTTTCTTT	CASSLEGDYTEAFF
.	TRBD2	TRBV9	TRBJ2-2	TGTGCCACATCTAGCGGGAGTCCCACCGGGGAGCTGTTTTTT	CATSSGSPTGELFF
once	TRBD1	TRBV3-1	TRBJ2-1	TGTGCCAGCAGCCAAGATCAGGGGGCTAAGCGCAATGAGCAGTTCTTC	CASSQDQGAKRNEQFF
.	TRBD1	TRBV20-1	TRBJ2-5	TGCAGTGCTAGAACGGGGACAGGGGCAGAGACCCAGTACTTC	CSARTGTGAETQYF
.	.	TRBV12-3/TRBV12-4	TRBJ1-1	TGTGCCACCGGGGAGTATAACACTGAAGCTTTCTTT	CATGEYNTEAFF
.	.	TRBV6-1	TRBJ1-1	TGTGCCAGCAGTGAAGCGCATAAGTTTGAAGCTTTCTTT	CASSEAHKFEAFF
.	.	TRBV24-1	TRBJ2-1	TGTGCCACCAGTGATCCACTTGACAAGACCAATGAGCAGTTCTTC	CATSDPLDKTNEQFF
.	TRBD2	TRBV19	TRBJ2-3	TGTGCCAGTAGTTGGACTAGCGGGACGGATACGCAGTATTTT	CASSWTSGTDTQYF
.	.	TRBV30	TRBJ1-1	TGTGCCTGGAGTGTATTAGGGACTGAAGCTTTCTTT	CAWSVLGTEAFF
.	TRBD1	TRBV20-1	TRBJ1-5	TGCAGTGCTAGGGACAGGGGGAGGTATCAGCCCCAGCATTTT	CSARDRGRYQPQHF
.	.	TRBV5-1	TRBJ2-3	TGCGCCAGCAGCTGGGCAGGCACAGATACGCAGTATTTT	CASSWAGTDTQYF
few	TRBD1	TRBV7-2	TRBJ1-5	TGTGCCAGCAGCCAACAGGGGAGCAATCAGCCCCAGCATTTT	CASSQQGSNQPQHF
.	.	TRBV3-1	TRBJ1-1	TGTGCCAGCAGCCCCCGGGCGGTCCGTCCCCACACTGAAGCTTTCTTT	CASSPRAVRPHTEAFF
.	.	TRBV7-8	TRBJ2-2	TGTGCCAGCAGCCCGGGACGGACCACCTGGGAGCTGTTTTTT	CASSPGRTTWELFF
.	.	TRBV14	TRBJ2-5	TGTGCCAGCAGCTCCGCTCAGGGGCTTGGAGAAGAGACCCAGTACTTC	CASSSAQGLGEETQYF
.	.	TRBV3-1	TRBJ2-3	TGTGCCAGCAGCCGCCTGGGGGACACCAGCACAGATACGCAGTATTTT	CASSRLGDTSTDTQYF
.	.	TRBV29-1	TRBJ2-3	TGCAGCGCCCGAAGGGGATCAGATACGCAGTATTTT	CSARRGSDTQYF
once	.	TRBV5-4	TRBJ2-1	TGTGCCAGCAGCTTGGTATCACAGATGTCACACAATGAGCAGTTCTTC	CASSLVSQMSHNEQFF
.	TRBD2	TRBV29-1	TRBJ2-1	TGCAGCGTCTCGGAGCTAGCGGTGGCCAATGAGCAGTTCTTC	CSVSELAVANEQFF
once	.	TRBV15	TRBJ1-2	TGTGCCACCAGCAGAGATCGGGGGGGCTATGGCTACACCTTC	CATSRDRGGYGYTF
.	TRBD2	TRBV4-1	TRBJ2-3	TGCGCCAGCAGCCAGGGCCCACTAGCGGCCGTTCGTCACACAGATACGCAGTATTTT	CASSQGPLAAVRHTDTQYF
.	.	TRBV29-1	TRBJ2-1	TGCAGCGTTGGTTGGGCGGGATTCTGGAACAATGAGCAGTTCTTC	CSVGWAGFWNNEQFF
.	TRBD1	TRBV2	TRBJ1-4	TGTGCCAGCAGCGCCGGGACAGGGGCTGAAAAACTGTTTTTT	CASSAGTGAEKLFF
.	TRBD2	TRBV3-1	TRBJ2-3	TGTGCCAGCAGCTCCGGGACTAGGGGCCCAGATACGCAGTATTTT	CASSSGTRGPDTQYF
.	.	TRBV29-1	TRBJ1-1	TGCAGCGCACACCGGGGGCTCACTGAAGCTTTCTTT	CSAHRGLTEAFF
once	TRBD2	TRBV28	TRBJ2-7	TGTGCCAGCAGCCCATCAGCCGCGGGAGGGTTATACGAGCAGTACTTC	CASSPSAAGGLYEQYF
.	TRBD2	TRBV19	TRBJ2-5	TGTGCCAGTAGCCCCCACCGGGCTAGCGGGACGGTAGGGGAGACCCAGTACTTC	CASSPHRASGTVGETQYF
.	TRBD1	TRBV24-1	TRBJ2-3	TGTGCCACCAGTGATTCAGGGGGCTGGATGGATACGCAGTATTTT	CATSDSGGWMDTQYF
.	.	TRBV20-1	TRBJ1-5	TGCAGTGCCGGGAACAGGGGCAATCAGCCCCAGCATTTT	CSAGNRGNQPQHF
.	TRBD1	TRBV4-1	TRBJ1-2	TGCGCCAGCAGCCAATTTGGACAGGGCGGTGGCTACACCTTC	CASSQFGQGGGYTF
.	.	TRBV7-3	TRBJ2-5	TGTGCCAGCAGCCCGTCGACAAGTCAAGAGACCCAGTACTTC	CASSPSTSQETQYF